Given below is one TCR beta chain in context. Its antigen is still unknown. This sample was taken from a study of graft-versus-host responses after intestinal transplantation. About the study: Transplants given to recipients were multivisceral, liver-intestinal, or isolated intestinal. Every one of the recipients received anti-thymocyte globulin induction and afterwards took tacrolimus and steroids for about 3 years.

Study results and limitations: The presence of high graft-versus-host to host-versus-graft clonal ratios in allografts characterized patients with graft-donor T cell macrochimerism. GvH clones turned up in recipient marrow; some had shown up first in ileum or blood.

Produced via immunoSEQ multiplex PCR; TCRdb's table is partial and in-frame only. The sample lists roughly 100,000 clones, 92% occurring once. The specimen comprised unstimulated CD8+ T cells sorted from spleen or lymph node cells, sampled before transplant. The TCR sequence derives from a human donor who was the organ donor for an intestinal transplant.

CDR3 nucleotides: TGCGCCAGCAGCCCGACGGCCAGCGGGGGGGCTGAACAAGAGACCCAGTACTTC. Protein sequence: CASSPTASGGAEQETQYF. This chain connects TRBV4-1 to TRBJ2-5; 10 positions agree with TRBD2. The length of the CDR3 is 18 residues. The germline V gene has CDR1 MGHRA and CDR2 YSYEKL. With 4 bases clipped from V and 2 bases from J, the junction kept 13 bases outside the gene matches.